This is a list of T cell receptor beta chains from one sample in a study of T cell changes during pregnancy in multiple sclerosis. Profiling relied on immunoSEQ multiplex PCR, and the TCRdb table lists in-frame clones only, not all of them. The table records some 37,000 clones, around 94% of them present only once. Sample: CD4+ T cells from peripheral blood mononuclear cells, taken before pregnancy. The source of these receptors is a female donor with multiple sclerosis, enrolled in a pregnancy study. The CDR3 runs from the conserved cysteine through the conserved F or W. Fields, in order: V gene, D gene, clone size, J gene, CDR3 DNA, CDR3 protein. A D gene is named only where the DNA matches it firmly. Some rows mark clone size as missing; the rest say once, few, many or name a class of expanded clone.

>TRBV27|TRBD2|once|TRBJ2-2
TGTGCCAGCAGTCGCCCGGGACTAGCGGGAGGGCGGGGGGAGCTGTTTTTT
CASSRPGLAGGRGELFF
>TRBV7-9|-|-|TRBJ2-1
TGTGCCAGCAGCTTATGGCCACAAGCCTACAATGAGCAGTTCTTC
CASSLWPQAYNEQFF
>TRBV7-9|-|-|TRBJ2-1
TGTGCCAGCAGCTATCGAATGGGGGGAAGAGCCTACAATGAGCAGTTCTTC
CASSYRMGGRAYNEQFF
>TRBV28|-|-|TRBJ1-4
TGTGCCAGCAAGGGGAATGAAAAACTGTTTTTT
CASKGNEKLFF
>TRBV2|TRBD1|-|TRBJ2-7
TGTGCCAGCAGCCGGGACAGGGCATACGAGCAGTACTTC
CASSRDRAYEQYF
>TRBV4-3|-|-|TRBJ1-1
TGCGCCAGCAGCCAAGGAGTGCGGGGGGCCACTGAAGCTTTCTTT
CASSQGVRGATEAFF
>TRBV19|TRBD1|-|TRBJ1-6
TGTGCCAGTAGGGGACAGGGGCCTAATTCACCCCTCCACTTT
CASRGQGPNSPLHF
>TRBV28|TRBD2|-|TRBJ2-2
TGTGCCAGCAGTCCAATCTTACTAGCGGCGAACACCGGGGAGCTGTTTTTT
CASSPILLAANTGELFF
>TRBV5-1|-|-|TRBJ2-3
TGCGCCAGCAGCTTGGTGCCAACTGGGGGGACAGATACGCAGTATTTT
CASSLVPTGGTDTQYF
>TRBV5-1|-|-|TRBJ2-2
TGCGCCAGCAGCTTACAGCTCGCGAACACCGGGGAGCTGTTTTTT
CASSLQLANTGELFF
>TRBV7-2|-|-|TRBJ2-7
TGTGCCAGCAGCTTAGTAGTCGGACAGCCCTACGAGCAGTACTTC
CASSLVVGQPYEQYF
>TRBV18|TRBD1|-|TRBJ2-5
TGTGCCAGCTCACCTCCCCGGACAGGCCAAGAGACCCAGTACTTC
CASSPPRTGQETQYF
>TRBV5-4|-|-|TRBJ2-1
TGTGCCAGCAGCTTTTTTGTTAATAGCAGATACAATGAGCAGTTCTTC
CASSFFVNSRYNEQFF
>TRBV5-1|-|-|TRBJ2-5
TGCGCCAGCTCCTACGACCGGGCCGTAAGGGGAGAGACCCAGTACTTC
CASSYDRAVRGETQYF
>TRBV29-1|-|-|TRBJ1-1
TGCAGCGTGCAACCGAGTTTGCTAGGCAACACTGAAGCTTTCTTT
CSVQPSLLGNTEAFF
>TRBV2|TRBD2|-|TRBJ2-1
TGTGCCAGCAGTGTCAGGGAGGGCAGTGAGCAGTTCTTC
CASSVREGSEQFF
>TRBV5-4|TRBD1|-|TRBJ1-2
TGTGCCAGCAGCTTTACAGGGGGCGCCGGCTATGGCTACACCTTC
CASSFTGGAGYGYTF
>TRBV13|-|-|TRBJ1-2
TGTGCCAGCAGCTCGGGGGGACCTAACTATGGCTACACCTTC
CASSSGGPNYGYTF
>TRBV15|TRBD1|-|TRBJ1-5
TGTGCCACCAGCGCACGGGACAGGAGTTTTAATCAGCCCCAGCATTTT
CATSARDRSFNQPQHF
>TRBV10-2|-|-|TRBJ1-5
TGCGCCAGCAGTGAGTCTCAGGTCCTCTTATCAGCCCAGCATTTT
CASSESQVLLSAQHF
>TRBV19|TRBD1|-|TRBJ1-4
TGTGCCAGTAGTATCCAGGGGGTCTCTAATGAAAAACTGTTTTTT
CASSIQGVSNEKLFF
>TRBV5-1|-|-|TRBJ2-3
TGCGCCAGCAGCCACCATCAGGGGGGCGCAGCAGATACGCAGTATTTT
CASSHHQGGAADTQYF
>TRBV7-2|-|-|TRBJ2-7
TGTGCCAGCAGCTTTAGCGGTTACGAGCAGTACTTC
CASSFSGYEQYF